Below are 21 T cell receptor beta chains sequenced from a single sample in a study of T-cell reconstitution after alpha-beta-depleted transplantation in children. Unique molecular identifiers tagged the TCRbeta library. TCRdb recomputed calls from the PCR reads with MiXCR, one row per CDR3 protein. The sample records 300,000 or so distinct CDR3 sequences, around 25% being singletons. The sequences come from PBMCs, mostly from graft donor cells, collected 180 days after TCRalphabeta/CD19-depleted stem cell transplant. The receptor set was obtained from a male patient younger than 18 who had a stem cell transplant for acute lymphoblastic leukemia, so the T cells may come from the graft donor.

CDR3: CASSYALRLNEKLFF. The CDR3 nucleotides read TGTGCCAGCAGTTACGCCCTGCGCCTTAATGAAAAACTGTTTTTT. The rearrangement links TRBV6-5 to TRBJ1-4; D is unclear. The CDR3 is 15 residues long. CDR1 is MNHEY and CDR2 is SVGAGI in the germline V gene. V was clipped by 2 bases and J by 4 bases, with 11 bases between them.

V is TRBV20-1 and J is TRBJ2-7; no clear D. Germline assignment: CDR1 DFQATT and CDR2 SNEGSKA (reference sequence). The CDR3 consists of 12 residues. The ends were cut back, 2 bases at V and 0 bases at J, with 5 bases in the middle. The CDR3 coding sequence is TGCAGTGCTAGAACTGTCTCCTACGAGCAGTACTTC. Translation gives CSARTVSYEQYF.

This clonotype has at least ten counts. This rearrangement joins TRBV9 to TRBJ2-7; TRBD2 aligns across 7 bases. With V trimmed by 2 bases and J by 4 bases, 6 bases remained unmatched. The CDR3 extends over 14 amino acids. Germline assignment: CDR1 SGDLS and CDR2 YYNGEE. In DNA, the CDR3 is TGTGCCAGCAGCGTTTGGGAGGGAGGATACGAGCAGTACTTC. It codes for CASSVWEGGYEQYF. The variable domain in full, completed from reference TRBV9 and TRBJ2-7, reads DSGVTQTPKHLITATGQRVTLRCSPRSGDLSVYWYQQSLDQGLQFLIQYYNGEERAKGNILERFSAQQFPDLHSELNLSSLELGDSALYFCASSVWEGGYEQYFGPGTRLTVT.

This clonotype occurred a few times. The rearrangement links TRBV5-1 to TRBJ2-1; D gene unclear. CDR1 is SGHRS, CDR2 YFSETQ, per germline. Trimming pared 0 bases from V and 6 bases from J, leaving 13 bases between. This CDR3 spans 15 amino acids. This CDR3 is CASSLAGSTGNEQFF. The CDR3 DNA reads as TGCGCCAGCAGCTTGGCAGGCAGCACGGGCAATGAGCAGTTCTTC.

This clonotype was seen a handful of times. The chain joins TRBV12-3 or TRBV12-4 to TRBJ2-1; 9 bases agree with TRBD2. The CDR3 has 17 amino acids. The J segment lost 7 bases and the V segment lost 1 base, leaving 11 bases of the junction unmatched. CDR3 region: CASSLGLVSSGSNEQFF. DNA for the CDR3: TGTGCCAGCAGTTTAGGTCTAGTGAGTAGCGGGAGTAATGAGCAGTTCTTC.

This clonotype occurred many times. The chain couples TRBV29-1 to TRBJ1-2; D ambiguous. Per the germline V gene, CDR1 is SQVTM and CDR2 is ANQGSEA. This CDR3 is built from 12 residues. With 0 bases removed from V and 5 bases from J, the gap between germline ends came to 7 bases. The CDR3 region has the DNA TGCAGCGTTGAAGAACGAGGGTATGGCTACACCTTC. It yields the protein CSVEERGYGYTF.

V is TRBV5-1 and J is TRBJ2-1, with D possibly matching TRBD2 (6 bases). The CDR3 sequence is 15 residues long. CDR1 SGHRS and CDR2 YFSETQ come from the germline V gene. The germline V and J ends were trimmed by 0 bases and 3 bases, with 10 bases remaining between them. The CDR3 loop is CASSLGGGFYNEQFF. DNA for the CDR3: TGCGCCAGCAGCTTGGGTGGGGGGTTCTACAATGAGCAGTTCTTC.

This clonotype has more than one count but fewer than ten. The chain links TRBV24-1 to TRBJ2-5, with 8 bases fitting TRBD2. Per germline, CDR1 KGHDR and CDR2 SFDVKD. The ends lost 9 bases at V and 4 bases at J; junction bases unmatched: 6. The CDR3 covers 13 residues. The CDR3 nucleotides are TGTGCCACCCGGGGGGGTGGCGGAGAGACCCAGTACTTC. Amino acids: CATRGGGGETQYF.

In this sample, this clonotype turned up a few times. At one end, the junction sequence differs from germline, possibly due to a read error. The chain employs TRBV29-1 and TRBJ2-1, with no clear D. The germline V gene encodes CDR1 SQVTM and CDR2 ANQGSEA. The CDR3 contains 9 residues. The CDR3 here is CGVFNEQFF. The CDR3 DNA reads TGTGGGGTTTTCAATGAGCAGTTCTTC.

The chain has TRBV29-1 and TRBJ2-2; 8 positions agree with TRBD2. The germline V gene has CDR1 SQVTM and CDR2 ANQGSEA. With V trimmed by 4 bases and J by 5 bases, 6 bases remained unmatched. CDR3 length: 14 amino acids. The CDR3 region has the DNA TGCAGCGTTGCGGGAGGGTCGTGGACCGGGGAGCTGTTTTTT. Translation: CSVAGGSWTGELFF.

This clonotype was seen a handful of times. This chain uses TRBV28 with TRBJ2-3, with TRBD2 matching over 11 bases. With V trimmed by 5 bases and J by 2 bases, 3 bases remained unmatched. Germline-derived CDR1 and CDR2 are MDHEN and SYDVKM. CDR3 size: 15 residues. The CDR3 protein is CASSPSGRITDTQYF. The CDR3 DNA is TGTGCCAGCAGTCCTAGCGGGAGGATCACAGATACGCAGTATTTT.

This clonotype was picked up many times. The DNA of the CDR3 is TGTGCCAGCAGCCTTGGACACGGGGAGACCCAGTACTTC. Protein: CASSLGHGETQYF. J is TRBJ2-5 and V is TRBV7-3; TRBD1 might be the D (5 bases). CDR1 is SGHTA and CDR2 is FQGTGA in the germline V gene. The CDR3 loop spans 13 amino acids. Trimming cost V 5 bases and J 5 bases, with 12 bases left between them. Full variable domain (rest looked up from reference TRBV7-3 and TRBJ2-5): GAGVSQTPSNKVTEKGKYVELRCDPISGHTALYWYRQSLGQGPEFLIYFQGTGAADDSGLPNDRFFAVRPEGSVSTLKIQRTERGDSAVYLCASSLGHGETQYFGPGTRLLVL.

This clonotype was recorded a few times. For the CDR3, the DNA is TGCAGCGTCCCGAGGGGTAACGGGGAGCTGTTTTTT. This gives the protein CSVPRGNGELFF. The chain is built from TRBV29-1 and TRBJ2-2; D possibly uses TRBD1 or TRBD2 (5 bases each). The CDR3 has 12 residues. CDR1 and CDR2 from the germline V gene are SQVTM and ANQGSEA. The V end lost 6 bases, the J end lost 7 bases, and 12 bases lay between the germline ends.

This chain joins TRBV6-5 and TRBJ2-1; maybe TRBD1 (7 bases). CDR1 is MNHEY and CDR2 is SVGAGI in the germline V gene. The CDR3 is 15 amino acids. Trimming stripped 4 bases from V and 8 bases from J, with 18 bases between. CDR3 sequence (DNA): TGTGCCAGCAGTTCCTACAGGGGACTGCACGATGAGCAGTTCTTC. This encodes CASSSYRGLHDEQFF.

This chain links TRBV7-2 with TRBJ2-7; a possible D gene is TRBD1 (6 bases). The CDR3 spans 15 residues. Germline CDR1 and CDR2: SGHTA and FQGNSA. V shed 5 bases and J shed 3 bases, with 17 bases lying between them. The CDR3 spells CASSTRTVSYYEQYF. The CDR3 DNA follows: TGTGCCAGCAGCACAAGGACAGTTTCTTACTACGAGCAGTACTTC.

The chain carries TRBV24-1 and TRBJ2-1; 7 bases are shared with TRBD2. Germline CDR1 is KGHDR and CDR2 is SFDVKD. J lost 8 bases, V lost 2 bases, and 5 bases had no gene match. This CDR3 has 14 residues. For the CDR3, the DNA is TGTGCCACCAGTGATTGGCTAGCGGAAGATGAGCAGTTCTTC. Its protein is CATSDWLAEDEQFF.

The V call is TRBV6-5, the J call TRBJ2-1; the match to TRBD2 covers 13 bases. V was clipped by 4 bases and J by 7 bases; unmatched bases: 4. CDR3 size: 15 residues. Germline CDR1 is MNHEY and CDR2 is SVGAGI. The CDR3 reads CASSLGTSGKNEQFF. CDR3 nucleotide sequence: TGTGCCAGCAGTTTGGGGACTAGCGGGAAAAATGAGCAGTTCTTC.

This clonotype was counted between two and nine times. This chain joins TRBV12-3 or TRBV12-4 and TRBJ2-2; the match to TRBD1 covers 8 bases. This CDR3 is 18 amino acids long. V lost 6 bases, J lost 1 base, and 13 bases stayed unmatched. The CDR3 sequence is CASSPDRGKPLNTGELFF. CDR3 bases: TGTGCCAGCAGCCCCGACAGGGGAAAGCCCCTGAACACCGGGGAGCTGTTTTTT.

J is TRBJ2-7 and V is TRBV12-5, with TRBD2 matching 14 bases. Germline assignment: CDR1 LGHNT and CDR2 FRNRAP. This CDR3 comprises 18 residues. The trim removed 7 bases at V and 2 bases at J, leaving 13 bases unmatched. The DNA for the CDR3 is TGTGCTAGTGCCCAGGCTGGACTAGCGGGAGGACCTACCTACGAGCAGTACTTC. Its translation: CASAQAGLAGGPTYEQYF.

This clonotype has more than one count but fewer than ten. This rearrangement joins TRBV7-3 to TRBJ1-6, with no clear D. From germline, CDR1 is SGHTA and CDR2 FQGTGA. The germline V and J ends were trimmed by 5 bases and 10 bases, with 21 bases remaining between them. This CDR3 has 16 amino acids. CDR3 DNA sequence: TGTGCCAGCAGCCCACTGGGGAGAGGGTCTGGCTCACCCCTCCACTTT. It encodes CASSPLGRGSGSPLHF.

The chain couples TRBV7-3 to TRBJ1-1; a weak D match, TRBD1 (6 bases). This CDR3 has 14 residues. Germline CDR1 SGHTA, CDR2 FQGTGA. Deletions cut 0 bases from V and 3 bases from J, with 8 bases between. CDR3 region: CASSLTHRDTEAFF. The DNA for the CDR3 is TGTGCCAGCAGCTTAACGCACAGGGACACTGAAGCTTTCTTT.